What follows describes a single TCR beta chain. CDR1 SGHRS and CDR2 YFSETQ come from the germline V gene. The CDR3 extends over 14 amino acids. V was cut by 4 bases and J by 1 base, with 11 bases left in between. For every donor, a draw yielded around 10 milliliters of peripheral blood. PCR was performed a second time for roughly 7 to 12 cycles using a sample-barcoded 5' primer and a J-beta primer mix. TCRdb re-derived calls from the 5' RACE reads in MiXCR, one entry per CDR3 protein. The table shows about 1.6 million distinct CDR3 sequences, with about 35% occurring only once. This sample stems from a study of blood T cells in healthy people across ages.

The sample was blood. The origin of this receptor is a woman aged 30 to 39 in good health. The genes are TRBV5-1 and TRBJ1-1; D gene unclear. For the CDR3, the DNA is TGCGCCAGCAGCGTGGGTGAGACGAACACTGAAGCTTTCTTT. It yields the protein CASSVGETNTEAFF.